The 29 T cell receptor beta chains below were found in one sample sequenced in a study of blood T cell repertoires in COVID-19. Assay used: immunoSEQ multiplex PCR; TCRdb lists only in-frame clones, some missing. This sample has approximately 50,000 clones, with 90% to 95% found just once. Sequencing was performed on peripheral blood. The receptors were sampled from a human donor in a cohort sampled during active COVID-19.

The chain joins TRBV6-5 to TRBJ2-2; 7 bases are shared with TRBD2. The V gene end was trimmed by 6 bases and the J gene end by 5 bases; junction bases not matched to a gene: 3. CDR1 MNHEY and CDR2 SVGAGI come from the germline V gene. CDR3 length: 13 residues. In DNA form, the CDR3 reads TGTGCCAGCAGCCAACTAGCGACCGGGGAGCTGTTTTTT. Its translation is CASSQLATGELFF.

The rearrangement joins TRBV10-3 to TRBJ2-3; TRBD2 aligns across 8 bases. CDR3 length: 14 amino acids. Germline V gene lookup returns CDR1 ENHRY and CDR2 SYGVKD. V lost 6 bases to trimming and J lost 2 bases; unmatched junction nucleotides: 4. Here the CDR3 reads CAIRVAGNTDTQYF. In DNA form, the CDR3 reads TGTGCCATCAGGGTAGCGGGGAACACAGATACGCAGTATTTT.

The chain recombines TRBV5-6 with TRBJ1-1; 7 bases are a match to TRBD1. Germline V lookup: CDR1 SGHDT, CDR2 YYEEEE. The CDR3 sequence is 13 residues long. V lost 7 bases to trimming and J lost 2 bases; unmatched junction nucleotides: 5. This CDR3 is CASAEGGNTEAFF. DNA for the CDR3: TGTGCCAGCGCCGAAGGGGGCAACACTGAAGCTTTCTTT.

The J gene is TRBJ2-1, the V gene TRBV10-3, with D tentatively TRBD2 (5 bases). Germline V lookup: CDR1 ENHRY, CDR2 SYGVKD. CDR3 length: 14 amino acids. Trimming stripped 10 bases from V and 5 bases from J, with 18 bases between. The CDR3 DNA follows: TGTGCCAGCGAGGCAAGCGGCCGTAACAATGAGCAGTTCTTC. Protein sequence: CASEASGRNNEQFF.

The V call is TRBV11-1, the J call TRBJ2-3, with unresolved D. Trimming stripped 2 bases from V and 2 bases from J, with 11 bases between. The CDR3 loop spans 15 amino acids. Germline assignment: CDR1 SGHAT and CDR2 FQDESV (reference sequence). The CDR3 protein is CASSLNIGPTDTQYF. DNA for the CDR3: TGTGCCAGCAGCTTAAACATTGGTCCCACAGATACGCAGTATTTT.

This chain links TRBV5-5 with TRBJ2-3; 10 nucleotides align to TRBD2. This CDR3 spans 17 amino acids. The J segment lost 2 bases and the V segment lost 1 base, leaving 7 bases of the junction unmatched. Germline-derived CDR1 and CDR2 are SGHKS and YYEKEE (reference sequence). CDR3 in amino acids: CASSLSLAGVFTDTQYF. CDR3 nucleotide sequence: TGTGCCAGCAGCTTGTCCCTAGCGGGGGTATTCACAGATACGCAGTATTTT.

The chain couples TRBV9 to TRBJ1-4; TRBD1 matches at 7 bases. Germline CDR1 is SGDLS and CDR2 is YYNGEE. CDR3 size: 15 residues. The trim removed 2 bases at V and 3 bases at J, leaving 4 bases unmatched. CDR3 coding DNA: TGTGCCAGCAGCGTTACGGGACAGCCTAATGAAAAACTGTTTTTT. Translating it yields CASSVTGQPNEKLFF.

This sequence joins TRBV19 and TRBJ1-6; D is undetermined. The V and J ends lost 5 bases and 6 bases respectively, with 17 bases between them. CDR1 is LNHDA, CDR2 SQIVND, per germline (reference sequence). This CDR3 has 16 residues. The DNA for the CDR3 is TGTGCCAGTAGTCAAAAGCGGTCTCTTCGTAATTCACCCCTCCACTTT. Translating gives CASSQKRSLRNSPLHF. The full variable domain, with the rest looked up from reference TRBV19 and TRBJ1-6, is DGGITQSPKYLFRKEGQNVTLSCEQNLNHDAMYWYRQDPGQGLRLIYYSQIVNDFQKGDIAEGYSVSREKKESFPLTVTSAQKNPTAFYLCASSQKRSLRNSPLHFGNGTRLTVT.

The chain recombines TRBV28 with TRBJ1-1, with TRBD1 matching 8 bases. In germline, CDR1 is MDHEN, CDR2 SYDVKM. V shed 6 bases and J 8 bases; nucleotides not matched to a gene: 2. This CDR3 is built from 11 residues. The CDR3 sequence is CASRGTGEAFF. The DNA of the CDR3 is TGTGCCAGCAGGGGGACAGGAGAAGCTTTCTTT.

V is TRBV7-9 and J is TRBJ2-5; 9 nucleotides align to TRBD1. Trimming removed 7 bases from V and 4 bases from J; junction bases left unmatched: 4. Looked up from germline, CDR1 is SEHNR and CDR2 is FQNEAQ (reference sequence). The CDR3 covers 13 residues. The CDR3 region is CASTGQGSETQYF. In DNA, the CDR3 is TGTGCCAGCACCGGACAGGGGTCAGAGACCCAGTACTTC.

V usage is TRBV6-1 and J usage is TRBJ2-2; weak D call: TRBD2 (6 bases). V was trimmed by 1 base and J by 6 bases, leaving 12 bases between them. This CDR3 comprises 15 residues. The germline gives CDR1 MNHNS, CDR2 SASEGT. The CDR3 bases are TGTGCCAGCAGTGAAGGTGAAGGAGGGGCCGGGGAGCTGTTTTTT. This gives the protein CASSEGEGGAGELFF.

This clone has just a few counts. CDR3 nucleotides: TGTGCCAGCAGCTCCCGCAGTGGGGCCAATTCACCCCTCCACTTT. It yields the protein CASSSRSGANSPLHF. J is TRBJ1-6 and V is TRBV5-4; a weak D match, TRBD1 (5 bases). V was cut by 3 bases and J by 7 bases, with 14 bases left in between. CDR3 length equals 15 residues. Looked up from germline, CDR1 is SGHNT and CDR2 is YYREEE (reference sequence).

The chain employs TRBV7-2 and TRBJ2-3; D call uncertain. The CDR3 is 13 amino acids. Per germline, CDR1 SGHTA and CDR2 FQGNSA. V lost 3 bases to trimming and J lost 2 bases, with 6 bases between them. CDR3 bases: TGTGCCAGCAGCTTCGACAACACAGATACGCAGTATTTT. Its protein product is CASSFDNTDTQYF.

Only one count was recorded for this clone. The chain uses TRBV19 and TRBJ1-2, with TRBD1 matching 7 bases. The germline V gene encodes CDR1 LNHDA and CDR2 SQIVND (reference sequence). The junction had 7 bases not matched to a gene; V was cut back by 4 bases and J by 2 bases. CDR3 length: 15 residues. The CDR3 spells CASSSYQGGNYGYTF. The CDR3 DNA reads TGTGCCAGTAGTAGTTATCAGGGGGGCAACTATGGCTACACCTTC.

The rearrangement joins TRBV29-1 to TRBJ1-2, with TRBD1 identical over 7 bases. Losses at the gene ends were 7 bases for V and 4 bases for J; bases not matched to a gene: 9. Germline V gene data show CDR1 as SQVTM and CDR2 as ANQGSEA. This CDR3 spans 13 amino acids. Here the CDR3 reads CSAGGGDSYGYTF. The DNA of the CDR3 is TGCAGCGCCGGCGGAGGGGACAGCTATGGCTACACCTTC.

This chain joins TRBV3-1 (or the pseudogene TRBV3-2) and TRBJ1-6, with a weak D call TRBD1 (5 bases). The CDR3 loop spans 14 amino acids. Between the trimmed V and J ends, which lost 3 bases and 7 bases, there was a span of 10 bases. Per the germline V gene, CDR1 is LGHDT and CDR2 is YNNKEL (reference sequence). The CDR3 nucleotides are TGTGCCAGCAGCCAGATCTCAGGGAATTCACCCCTCCACTTT. Translated, it gives CASSQISGNSPLHF.

The chain carries TRBV28 and TRBJ2-7; perhaps TRBD1 as D (5 bases). CDR3 size: 12 residues. Germline V CDR1 and CDR2: MDHEN, SYDVKM. Trimming took 3 bases from V and 12 from J, leaving 15 bases between them. The CDR3 region has the DNA TGTGCCAGCAGTTTGGAACAGACAGCAGGGTACTTC. This encodes CASSLEQTAGYF.

The V gene is TRBV29-1, the J gene TRBJ2-2; the D is unclear. This CDR3 spans 14 amino acids. Trimming stripped 4 bases from V and 2 bases from J, with 11 bases between. Germline CDR1 is SQVTM and CDR2 is ANQGSEA. This CDR3 reads CSVVWQSNTGELFF. CDR3 coding DNA: TGCAGCGTTGTCTGGCAGTCTAACACCGGGGAGCTGTTTTTT.

This clone has a single count. CDR3 protein: CASGTGPFQETQYF. The CDR3 bases are TGTGCCAGCGGAACAGGGCCTTTCCAAGAGACCCAGTACTTC. V is TRBV6-6 and J is TRBJ2-5, with D maybe TRBD1 (6 bases). The CDR3 has 14 residues. Trimming removed 8 bases at V and 1 base at J, with 14 bases between. Per germline, CDR1 MNHNY and CDR2 SVGAGI (reference sequence).

V gene TRBV10-3 combines with J gene TRBJ1-1; TRBD1 might be the D (6 bases). The germline V gene encodes CDR1 ENHRY and CDR2 SYGVKD. V shed 4 bases and J shed 6 bases, with 18 bases lying between them. This CDR3 contains 15 residues. The CDR3 DNA follows: TGTGCCATCAGTGCTATGACAGGACTTTCGGCTGAAGCTTTCTTT. Translated, it gives CAISAMTGLSAEAFF.

The V gene is TRBV6-5, the J gene TRBJ2-3, with D possibly TRBD2 on 6 matching bases. Trimming pared 0 bases from V and 5 bases from J, leaving 12 bases between. Germline V CDR1 and CDR2: MNHEY, SVGAGI. This CDR3 has 15 residues. The CDR3 region has the DNA TGTGCCAGCAGTTACTCAAGACTAGGTGGAGATACGCAGTATTTT. Protein sequence: CASSYSRLGGDTQYF.

The chain joins TRBV29-1 to TRBJ2-2; tentative D call: TRBD1 (6 bases). Trimming shortened V by 3 bases and J by 0 bases, and 8 bases separated the two germline ends. CDR3 length: 14 residues. Germline assignment: CDR1 SQVTM and CDR2 ANQGSEA. In DNA, the CDR3 is TGCAGCGTTGATGGGGGCCCGAACACCGGGGAGCTGTTTTTT. Amino acids: CSVDGGPNTGELFF.

The genes are TRBV28 and TRBJ1-2; D uncertain. The V and J ends lost 9 bases and 3 bases respectively, with 17 bases between them. The CDR3 has 14 amino acids. Germline V lookup: CDR1 MDHEN, CDR2 SYDVKM. The CDR3 nucleotides read TGTGCCAGTAGACCCTCCGGACTGGACTATGGCTACACCTTC. Its protein is CASRPSGLDYGYTF.

This chain connects TRBV28 to TRBJ2-7; 9 bases agree with TRBD1. V gave up 6 bases and J gave up 6 bases; unmatched junction bases: 15. The CDR3 is 16 amino acids. Germline V lookup: CDR1 MDHEN, CDR2 SYDVKM. CDR3 protein: CASRSLGQGGFGEQYF. In DNA, the CDR3 is TGTGCCAGCAGGTCCCTGGGACAGGGTGGATTCGGCGAGCAGTACTTC.

The CDR3 nucleotides are TGTGCCAGCAGCCCGACCATGTGGGGGGGCAATGAGCAGTTCTTC. This encodes CASSPTMWGGNEQFF. The chain recombines TRBV3-1 (or the pseudogene TRBV3-2) with TRBJ2-1, with TRBD2 matching over 7 bases. This CDR3 contains 15 residues. The V and J ends lost 4 bases and 6 bases, in that order; junction bases with no gene match: 9. Germline CDR1 LGHDT, CDR2 YNNKEL (reference sequence).

V gene TRBV10-3 combines with J gene TRBJ1-2; TRBD1 matches 9 bases. The trim removed 4 bases at V and 4 bases at J, leaving 4 bases unmatched. This CDR3 is 14 amino acids long. Germline V gene sequence: CDR1 ENHRY, CDR2 SYGVKD. CDR3 nucleotides: TGTGCCATCAGTGTGGGACAGGGTGCCTATGGCTACACCTTC. Its translation: CAISVGQGAYGYTF.

The J gene is TRBJ2-2, the V gene TRBV12-5; no reliable D call. Germline V gene lookup returns CDR1 LGHNT and CDR2 FRNRAP. The CDR3 totals 15 residues. Between the trimmed V and J ends, which lost 2 bases and 3 bases, there was a span of 10 bases. The CDR3 loop is CASGLFPYYTGELFF. In DNA, the CDR3 is TGTGCTAGTGGTTTGTTCCCCTATTACACCGGGGAGCTGTTTTTT.

The chain combines TRBV19 with TRBJ2-2, with 9 bases fitting TRBD1. Germline V gene sequence: CDR1 LNHDA, CDR2 SQIVND (reference sequence). V was clipped by 7 bases and J by 4 bases; unmatched bases: 4. The CDR3 spans 14 residues. The CDR3 DNA is TGTGCCAGTACACAGGGGGCCGGCACCGGGGAGCTGTTTTTT. It specifies CASTQGAGTGELFF. Combining the CDR3 with reference TRBV19 and TRBJ2-2 gives the whole variable domain DGGITQSPKYLFRKEGQNVTLSCEQNLNHDAMYWYRQDPGQGLRLIYYSQIVNDFQKGDIAEGYSVSREKKESFPLTVTSAQKNPTAFYLCASTQGAGTGELFFGEGSRLTVL.

The sample holds a few counts of this clone. The V gene is TRBV7-3, the J gene TRBJ2-2; D is perhaps TRBD2 (6 bases). V was cut by 4 bases and J by 5 bases, with 11 bases left in between. Germline assignment: CDR1 SGHTA and CDR2 FQGTGA. The CDR3 is made up of 14 amino acids. In DNA, the CDR3 is TGTGCCAGCAGCTCGACTAGGGAAACCGGGGAGCTGTTTTTT. Its protein product is CASSSTRETGELFF.